The source of this T cell receptor beta chain is a study of blood T cell repertoires in COVID-19. Study background: Acute and convalescent COVID-19 samples came from the United States, Italy and Spain. The analysed material was cDNA or gDNA that came from T cells, B-cell-depleted T cells, or PBMCs.

The method was immunoSEQ multiplex PCR; TCRdb's version includes in-frame clones alone and lacks a portion of them. The repertoire holds roughly 26,000 clones, with approximately 66% as singletons. J was trimmed by 1 base and V by 1 base; bases with no gene match: 8. Germline V gives CDR1 MGHRA, CDR2 YSYEKL. The CDR3 spans 18 residues. This clone appeared a single time. This sequence joins TRBV4-1 and TRBJ2-2; 8 bases fit TRBD1. What was sequenced was peripheral blood. This clonotype originated in a man aged 60 to 69 with active or convalescent COVID-19. The CDR3 region has the DNA TGCGCCAGCAGCCAAGTTTGGGCAGGACAGGGGAACACCGGGGAGCTGTTTTTT. Encoded protein: CASSQVWAGQGNTGELFF.